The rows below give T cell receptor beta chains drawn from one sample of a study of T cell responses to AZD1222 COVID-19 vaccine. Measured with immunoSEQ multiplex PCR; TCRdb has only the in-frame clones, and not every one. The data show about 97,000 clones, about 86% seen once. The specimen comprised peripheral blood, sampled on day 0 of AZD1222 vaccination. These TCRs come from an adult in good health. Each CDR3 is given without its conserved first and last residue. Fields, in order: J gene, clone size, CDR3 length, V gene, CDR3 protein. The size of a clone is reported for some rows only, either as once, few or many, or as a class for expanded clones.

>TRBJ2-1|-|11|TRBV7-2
ASSGTTNNEQF
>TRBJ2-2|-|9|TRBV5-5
ASSSPGELF
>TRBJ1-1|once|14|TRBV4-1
ASSQRVRSGNTEAF
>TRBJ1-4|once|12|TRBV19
ASSMSAGEEKLF
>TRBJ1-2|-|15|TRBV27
ASSSRPGRRREYGYT
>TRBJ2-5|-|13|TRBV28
ASQSLDRHTETQY
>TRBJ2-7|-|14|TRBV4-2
ASSQDWVLGAYEQY
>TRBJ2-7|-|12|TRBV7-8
ASSALRSHYEQY
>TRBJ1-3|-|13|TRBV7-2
ASSSTTGSGNTIY
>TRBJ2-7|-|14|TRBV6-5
ASSYSRDRGIYEQY
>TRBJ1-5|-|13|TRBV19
ASSMGGHSNQPQH
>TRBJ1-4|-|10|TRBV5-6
ASSLSGEKLF
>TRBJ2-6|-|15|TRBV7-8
ASSRGRTPSGANVLT
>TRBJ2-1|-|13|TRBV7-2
ASSSMGGVNNEQF
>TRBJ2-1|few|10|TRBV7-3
ASSSLNNEQF
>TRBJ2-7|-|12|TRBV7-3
ASSPGTLPVEQY
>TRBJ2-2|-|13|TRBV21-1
ATESTGGSAGELF
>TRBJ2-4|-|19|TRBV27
ASSSPRRGLAGKVAKNIQY
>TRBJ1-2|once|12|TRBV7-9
ASSLVGGNYGYT
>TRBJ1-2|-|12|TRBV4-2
ASSQVQGRAGYT
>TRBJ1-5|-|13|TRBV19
ASKVWTGGDQPQH
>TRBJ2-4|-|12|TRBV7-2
ASSSWDRKNIQY
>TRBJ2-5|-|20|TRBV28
ASRNGLAGGLEVVVPEETQY
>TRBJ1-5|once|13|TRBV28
ASSFMLYSNQPQH
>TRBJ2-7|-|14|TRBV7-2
ASSQGQGVRTYEQY
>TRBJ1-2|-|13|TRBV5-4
ASSIITDRGHGYT
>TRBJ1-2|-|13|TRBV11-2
ASSLEQQADYGYT
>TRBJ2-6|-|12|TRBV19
ASRPNSGANVLT
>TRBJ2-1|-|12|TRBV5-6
ASSRPLGGARQF